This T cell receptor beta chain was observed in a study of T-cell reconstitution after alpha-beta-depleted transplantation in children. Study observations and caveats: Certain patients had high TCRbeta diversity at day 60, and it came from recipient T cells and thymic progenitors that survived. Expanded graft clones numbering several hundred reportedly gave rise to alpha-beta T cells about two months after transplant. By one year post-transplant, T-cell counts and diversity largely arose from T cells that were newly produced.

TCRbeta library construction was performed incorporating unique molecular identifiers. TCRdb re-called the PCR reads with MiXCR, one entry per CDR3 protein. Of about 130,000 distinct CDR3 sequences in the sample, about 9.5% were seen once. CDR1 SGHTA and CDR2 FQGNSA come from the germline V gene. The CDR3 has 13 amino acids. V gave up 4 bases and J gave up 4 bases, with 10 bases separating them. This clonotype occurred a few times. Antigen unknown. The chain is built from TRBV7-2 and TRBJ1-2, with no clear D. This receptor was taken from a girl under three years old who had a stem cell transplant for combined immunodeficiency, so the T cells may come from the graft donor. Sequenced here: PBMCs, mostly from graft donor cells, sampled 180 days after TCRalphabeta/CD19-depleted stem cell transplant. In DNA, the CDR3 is TGTGCCAGCAGCTACAACACCGGCTATGGCTACACCTTC. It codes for CASSYNTGYGYTF. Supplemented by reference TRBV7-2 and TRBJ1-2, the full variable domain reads GAGVSQSPSNKVTEKGKDVELRCDPISGHTALYWYRQSLGQGLEFLIYFQGNSAPDKSGLPSDRFSAERTGGSVSTLTIQRTQQEDSAVYLCASSYNTGYGYTFGSGTRLTVV.